A selection of T cell receptor beta chains follows, all from one sample in a study of OX40 agonist ivuxolimab in advanced cancers. The table came from immunoSEQ multiplex PCR; TCRdb's copy has only in-frame clones and leaves some out. This sample has tens of thousands of clones, with 85% to 95% found just once. The specimen comprised CD4+ or CD8+ T cells sorted from blood, sampled in a trial of the OX40 agonist ivuxolimab. The receptors were sampled from an adult with an advanced solid tumor such as melanoma, head and neck, liver or kidney cancer. CDR3s include the opening cysteine and the closing phenylalanine or tryptophan. The D gene is left open where the match is weak. Clone size is shown for a subset of rows, as once, few, many or a class of expanded clone.

clone_size: -; j_call: TRBJ1-3; d_call: -; v_call: TRBV15; cdr3_nt: TGTGCCACCAGCAGAGATAGAGCTAGTGGAAACACCATATATTTT; cdr3_aa: CATSRDRASGNTIYF
clone_size: -; j_call: TRBJ1-4; d_call: -; v_call: TRBV29-1; cdr3_nt: TGCAGCGTTGCCGTACAGGGAACTAATGAAAAACTGTTTTTT; cdr3_aa: CSVAVQGTNEKLFF
clone_size: -; j_call: TRBJ2-5; d_call: TRBD1; v_call: TRBV7-6; cdr3_nt: TGTGCCAGCAGCTTAGAAGGACAGGGCTGGGAGACCCAGTACTTC; cdr3_aa: CASSLEGQGWETQYF
clone_size: -; j_call: TRBJ2-1; d_call: -; v_call: TRBV7-3; cdr3_nt: TGTGCCAGCAGCTTACACTCGTACTCCTACAATGAGCAGTTCTTC; cdr3_aa: CASSLHSYSYNEQFF
clone_size: -; j_call: TRBJ1-3; d_call: -; v_call: TRBV2; cdr3_nt: TGTGCCAGCAGTGGGCTGGGCCTAGTGAGAAACACCATATATTTT; cdr3_aa: CASSGLGLVRNTIYF
clone_size: -; j_call: TRBJ2-3; d_call: -; v_call: TRBV19; cdr3_nt: TGTGCCAGTAGTCCCTTGATGGGCACAGATACGCAGTATTTT; cdr3_aa: CASSPLMGTDTQYF
clone_size: -; j_call: TRBJ1-5; d_call: TRBD1; v_call: TRBV28; cdr3_nt: TGTGCCAGCAGCGGACAGGGGGCTAGCAATCAGCCCCAGCATTTT; cdr3_aa: CASSGQGASNQPQHF
clone_size: once; j_call: TRBJ1-2; d_call: -; v_call: TRBV5-1; cdr3_nt: TGCGCCAGCAGCTTGTCCTACGGGGATACCATCATGGATGGCTACACCTTC; cdr3_aa: CASSLSYGDTIMDGYTF
clone_size: -; j_call: TRBJ2-5; d_call: -; v_call: TRBV7-2; cdr3_nt: TGTGCCAGCAGCTTACGGCGGGGCCAAGAGACCCAGTACTTC; cdr3_aa: CASSLRRGQETQYF
clone_size: -; j_call: TRBJ1-2; d_call: -; v_call: TRBV7-9; cdr3_nt: TGTGCCAGCAGCTTAGACAGTTACGGCTACACCTTC; cdr3_aa: CASSLDSYGYTF
clone_size: -; j_call: TRBJ2-1; d_call: -; v_call: TRBV5-1; cdr3_nt: TGCGCCAGCAGCTTGCTGGGGGCCGATGAGCAGTTCTTC; cdr3_aa: CASSLLGADEQFF
clone_size: -; j_call: TRBJ2-3; d_call: -; v_call: TRBV9; cdr3_nt: TGTGCCAGCAGCGTAGGGACCGGGACACCGGCCGGAGATACGCAGTATTTT; cdr3_aa: CASSVGTGTPAGDTQYF
clone_size: -; j_call: TRBJ1-5; d_call: -; v_call: TRBV4-1; cdr3_nt: TGCGCCAGCAGCCAAGATTTACATCAGCCCCAGCATTTT; cdr3_aa: CASSQDLHQPQHF
clone_size: -; j_call: TRBJ2-1; d_call: TRBD2; v_call: TRBV6-1; cdr3_nt: TGTGCCAGCAGTGGACTAGCGGGAGCGGGATTGTTTGGGGATGAGCAGTTCTTC; cdr3_aa: CASSGLAGAGLFGDEQFF
clone_size: -; j_call: TRBJ2-2; d_call: TRBD2; v_call: TRBV6-1; cdr3_nt: TGTGCCAGCAGTGTAGCGGGGGGGAACACCGGGGAGCTGTTTTTT; cdr3_aa: CASSVAGGNTGELFF
clone_size: -; j_call: TRBJ1-1; d_call: -; v_call: TRBV4-3; cdr3_nt: TGCGCCAGCAGCCAAGTGCCGGGCCAGGGGAAAGCTGAAGCTTTCTTT; cdr3_aa: CASSQVPGQGKAEAFF